This is a list of T cell receptor beta chains from one sample in a study of tumor-infiltrating lymphocytes in localized non-small cell lung cancer. Assay used: immunoSEQ multiplex PCR; TCRdb lists only in-frame clones, some missing. The sample holds approximately 15,000 clones, more than 60% seen once. Sequenced input: lung tumor tissue. These receptors were obtained from a human donor with non-small cell lung cancer. Each CDR3 is given without its conserved first and last residue. Each record gives: J gene, V gene, clone size, CDR3 protein. Clone sizes are given selectively: once, few, many, or a class where the clone is expanded.

TRBJ1-1,TRBV6-6,NA,ASTPPGSFPEAF
TRBJ1-5,TRBV18,NA,ASSPRGGNQPQH
TRBJ1-1,TRBV11-2,few,ASSLGGMGWTEAF
TRBJ2-1,TRBV7-2,NA,ASSFQGGTYNEQF
TRBJ2-1,TRBV9,NA,ASSSTGGEQF
TRBJ2-3,TRBV29-1,NA,SVETDTQY
TRBJ1-1,TRBV5-5,NA,ASKKMGVNTEAF
TRBJ2-7,TRBV5-1,NA,ASRRTSGNNYEQY
TRBJ1-3,TRBV5-1,medium-sized,ASSRDRFSGNTIY
TRBJ1-1,TRBV29-1,NA,SIRQRGHEAF
TRBJ2-1,TRBV10-1,NA,ASSETGYNEQF
TRBJ2-7,TRBV4-1,NA,ASSQRDGEQY
TRBJ2-1,TRBV10-2,NA,ASSERGGPYNEQF
TRBJ1-4,TRBV18,medium-sized,ASSFGSPGQTYFAANEKLF
TRBJ1-2,TRBV7-6,NA,ASSLRQGPPPLSGYT
TRBJ2-5,TRBV7-2,NA,ASSSLLTPTQY
TRBJ2-7,TRBV19,NA,ASSDLPRDSPYEQY
TRBJ2-7,TRBV5-1,NA,ASSLDLGASYEQY
TRBJ2-3,TRBV29-1,NA,SADRDKTDTQY
TRBJ2-1,TRBV7-9,NA,ASSSGLAGGQF
TRBJ1-1,TRBV10-3,NA,AIRHLNTEAF
TRBJ2-1,TRBV7-6,NA,ASSSPLDPREQF
TRBJ2-3,TRBV6-6,NA,ASSLAGETDTQY
TRBJ1-5,TRBV6-6,NA,ASSYGTNQPQH
NA,TRBV11-3,NA,ASSLEGHRGYEQY
TRBJ1-1,TRBV13,NA,ASRTRVNTEAF
TRBJ2-7,TRBV27,few,ASSVWASPYEQY
TRBJ2-7,TRBV27,NA,ASSTLAGYSYEQY
TRBJ2-1,TRBV9,once,ASSAQWEGRGGEQF
TRBJ1-2,TRBV6-4,NA,ASRDSSAARNGGYT
TRBJ1-4,TRBV28,NA,ASRKGLINEKLF
TRBJ1-1,TRBV5-1,few,ASSFRLTEAF
TRBJ2-6,TRBV27,NA,ASSFAYHSGANVLT
TRBJ1-2,TRBV7-9,NA,ASSLNSFAENGYT
TRBJ2-5,TRBV5-1,NA,ASSLAGQPRETQY
TRBJ2-7,TRBV5-6,NA,ASSWGRLDEQY
TRBJ2-1,TRBV28,NA,ASSPGSLAEIYNEQF
TRBJ1-4,TRBV28,NA,ASSLYRDSKNEKLF
TRBJ1-4,TRBV29-1,NA,SVGRGGGEKLF
TRBJ2-1,TRBV7-2,NA,ASSLGQVYNEQF
TRBJ2-3,TRBV5-1,NA,ASSISGTGATDTQY
TRBJ1-2,TRBV5-5,few,ASSPDATGDGYT
TRBJ1-2,TRBV7-2,NA,ASTLDGGARGYT
TRBJ1-1,TRBV6-1,NA,ASRTVNTEAF
TRBJ1-4,TRBV6-6,once,ASRGQGREKLF
TRBJ2-5,TRBV9,NA,ASSVGLAGEGETQY
TRBJ2-7,TRBV29-1,NA,SVDGQGSIRQY
TRBJ1-2,TRBV27,NA,ASKKDQTDNYGYT
TRBJ2-3,TRBV5-4,NA,ASSFPRSGGSGDTQY
TRBJ1-6,TRBV4-1,few,ASSQDPGLPH
TRBJ1-1,TRBV7-3,NA,ASSLGQGTEAF
TRBJ2-7,TRBV5-1,NA,ASSVILAGGPYEQY
TRBJ2-5,TRBV19,NA,ASSISGVEETQY
TRBJ2-5,TRBV11-2,NA,ASSLVGAGNQETQY
TRBJ1-1,TRBV2,few,ASSEHPNTEAF
TRBJ2-7,TRBV5-5,once,ASSLGTGVWEQY